This T cell receptor (beta chain) stems from a study of blood T cells in healthy people across ages. General study points: Roughly linear declines in TCR beta diversity per million T cells occurred with age.

Around 9.4 milliliters was the volume of peripheral blood drawn from each donor. This clonotype was counted at least ten times. Its target is unknown. The authors ran a second PCR of 7 to 11 cycles using a sample-barcoded 5' primer and a J-beta primer mix. The study obtained at least 3 million CDR3-containing paired-end reads from every sample. TCRdb reprocessed the 5' RACE reads via MiXCR and lists one record per CDR3 protein. Seen here are about 650,000 distinct CDR3 sequences, less than 40% observed once, and the top ten hold 15%. CDR1 is SGHVS, CDR2 FQNEAQ, per germline. This CDR3 is 16 amino acids long. V lost 4 bases to trimming and J lost 1 base, with 13 bases between them.

The sequence was collected from a woman older than 75 in good health. The gene calls are TRBV7-8 and TRBJ2-2; perhaps TRBD1 as D (6 bases). Sample: blood. In nucleotides, the CDR3 is TGTGCCAGCAGCTCAAAGACAGGATTGAACACCGGGGAGCTGTTTTTT. Encoded protein: CASSSKTGLNTGELFF.